This T cell receptor (beta chain) came from a study of cytomegalovirus exposure and HLA in healthy donors. General observations from the study: It was likely that a cluster of highly shared sequence variants was a sequencing artifact. Researchers reported in a later analysis that a missense DCLRE1C variant was tied to TCR beta V- and J-gene trimming.

V lost 0 bases, J lost 5 bases, and 12 bases lay in between. The CDR3 has 15 amino acids. Germline V lookup: CDR1 SGHNT, CDR2 YYREEE (reference sequence). PCR was performed using 60 Vbeta and 13 Jbeta primers. The assay was immunoSEQ multiplex PCR, and TCRdb's table has in-frame clones only and misses some. Among roughly 170,000 clones, around 84% were seen once, and the ten largest hold roughly 1.2%. Remarks on this clone: Its antigen remains unknown.

The genes are TRBV5-4 and TRBJ2-1, with D perhaps TRBD2 (5 bases). Sequenced material: PBMCs. This TCR derives from a girl aged 2-10 years in good health and CMV-seropositive. The CDR3 sequence: CASSLVGRANNEQFF. DNA of the CDR3: TGTGCCAGCAGCTTGGTCGGGCGGGCGAACAATGAGCAGTTCTTC.